The following is a T cell receptor (beta chain) sequence with its context. What it binds is unknown. The V gene's germline CDR1 is SGHTA and CDR2 FQGNSA. This CDR3 is built from 16 residues. The V end was cut by 1 base, the J end by 0 bases, with 13 bases between. The donors, healthy adults who were HIV-negative, had experienced no recent acute infections or vaccinations. Clones were sequenced by immunoSEQ multiplex PCR, and TCRdb holds only the in-frame ones, with some missing. The sample holds fewer than 650,000 clones, around 78% seen once. This specimen comes from a study of shared clonotypes between healthy human individuals. Findings and limits, study-wide: A limitation of the genetic and exposure-history diversity represented arose from few donors. Researchers sampled blood only, noting tissue repertoires likely differ.

The sample comprised PBMCs. The gene calls are TRBV7-2 and TRBJ2-7; D call uncertain. This clonotype was obtained from a woman aged 40 to 50 in good health. Some clones in this sample may be carry-over from other donors' samples. The CDR3 DNA sequence: TGTGCCAGCAGCTTAGAGGGTAGCTCTAGCTCCTACGAGCAGTACTTC. Amino acids: CASSLEGSSSSYEQYF.